The rows below give T cell receptor beta chains drawn from one sample of a study of naive and memory T cell subsets. TCRdb fed the UMI-ligation and nested PCR reads into MiXCR, producing one record per CDR3 protein. The repertoire includes roughly 21,000 distinct CDR3 sequences, more than 9.5% of them detected once, and 15% to 20% sits in the top ten. Sequenced input: central memory CD8+ T cells from blood. These receptors came from a human donor in good health. CDR3s leave out the opening cysteine and the closing phenylalanine or tryptophan. D genes are given only for firm matches.

>TRBV27|NA
ASSLVVRGEQY
>TRBV14|TRBD2
ASSPLGGVSTDTQY
>TRBV2|NA
ASSPTETYNSPLH
>TRBV12-3/TRBV12-4|NA
ASSPGLNTEAF
>TRBV12-2|NA
ASRLCQESGSPLH
>TRBV7-9|TRBD1
ASSLAPNTISGQGRSSNTEAF
>TRBV15|NA
ATSREWKDTQY
>TRBV7-9|TRBD2
ASRGPSGRASVNEQF
>TRBV29-1|NA
SVEDLDEKLF
>TRBV11-2|TRBD1
ASSLGGTGVYEQY
>TRBV9|NA
ASSRASNSPLH
>TRBV29-1|TRBD2
SVEEGTSVSTDTQY
>TRBV4-3|NA
ASSQDFWGLGTEAF
>TRBV6-1|NA
ASSIRGALGTGELF
>TRBV5-1|NA
ASSLTAAPDTQY
>TRBV7-2|TRBD2
ASSLKDYGLAYEQF
>TRBV28|NA
ASSSGRDSNEQF
>TRBV7-9|NA
ASRNDPEQF
>TRBV10-3|NA
AISESGTLNYEQY
>TRBV7-2|NA
ASSFTNTGELF
>TRBV11-2|TRBD1
ASSSSGQGSSEAF
>TRBV7-9|TRBD2
ASSLVGTSGSADTQY
>TRBV2|NA
ASPRQALGYT
>TRBV12-3/TRBV12-4|NA
ASSLALSDTQY
>TRBV6-5|TRBD2
ASSYTLLAEQF
>TRBV6-2/TRBV6-3|NA
ASSYNLETQY
>TRBV20-1|NA
SARDRASTYEQY
>TRBV6-5|TRBD2
ASSLLDGRGTDTQY
>TRBV20-1|NA
SARDRGRAAIGYT
>TRBV28|TRBD1
ASSRDSIQETQY
>TRBV11-2|NA
ASSLWVGAKNIQY
>TRBV11-2|NA
ASSSPGQSIWEQY
>TRBV29-1|TRBD1
SVLGTGPSGANVLT
>TRBV6-1|TRBD1
ASSEARTGGAF
>TRBV9|NA
ASRWGRNSGANVLT
>TRBV6-2/TRBV6-3|NA
AYRSGANVLT
>TRBV7-8|NA
ASSQHHGQPQH
>TRBV9|NA
ASSVVNTEAF
>TRBV27|TRBD1
ASSYRGRSDYEQY
>TRBV4-1|TRBD1
ASSHTGADQPQH
>TRBV4-2|NA
ASSQGDPAEAF
>TRBV10-3|NA
AISEPGVTEAF
>TRBV20-1|TRBD1
SGTGGFGDTEAF
>TRBV7-9|TRBD1
ASSPRTGTGYGYT
>TRBV20-1|TRBD2
SARDPLAVNYEQY
>TRBV9|NA
ASSLTTVSYEQY